This T cell receptor (beta chain) was sequenced during a study of siplizumab effects on memory and regulatory T cells. General observations from the study: Sequences below about 10^-5 frequency were poorly captured. As a result, only a minor fraction of alloreactive clones mapped to unstimulated subsets.

This clone is a singleton in its sample. What it binds is unknown. Clones were read by immunoSEQ multiplex PCR, and TCRdb kept only the in-frame ones, dropping some. The data hold tens of thousands of clones, with approximately 82% observed a single time. Across a few donor pairs, the naive, memory, effector memory and TEMRA subsets were sequenced without stimulation. Trimming left V 0 bases short and J 4 bases short, with 7 bases between. The CDR3 sequence is 14 residues long. The germline gives CDR1 MNHNY, CDR2 SVGAGI (reference sequence). This chain joins TRBV6-6 and TRBJ1-3; D is ambiguous. Input material: memory CD4+ T cells sorted from blood. The source is a human donor in good health. CDR3 amino acids: CASSYSDAGNTIYF. CDR3 nucleotides: TGTGCCAGCAGTTACTCTGACGCGGGAAACACCATATATTTT.